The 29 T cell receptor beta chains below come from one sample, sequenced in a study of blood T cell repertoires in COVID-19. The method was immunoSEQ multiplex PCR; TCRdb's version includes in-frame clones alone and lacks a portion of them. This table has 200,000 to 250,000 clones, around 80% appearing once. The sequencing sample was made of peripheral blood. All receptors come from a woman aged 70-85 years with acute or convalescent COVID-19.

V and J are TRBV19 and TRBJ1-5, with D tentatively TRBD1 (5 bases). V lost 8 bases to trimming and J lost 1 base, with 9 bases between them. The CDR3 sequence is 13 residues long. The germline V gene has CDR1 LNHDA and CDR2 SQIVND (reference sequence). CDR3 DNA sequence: TGTGCCAGTGCTCCAGGGAGCAATCAGCCCCAGCATTTT. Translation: CASAPGSNQPQHF.

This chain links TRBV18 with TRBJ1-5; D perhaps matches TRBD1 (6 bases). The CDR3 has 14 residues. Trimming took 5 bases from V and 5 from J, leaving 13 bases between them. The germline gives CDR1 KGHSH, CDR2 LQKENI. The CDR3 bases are TGTGCCAGCTCATCCGACAGGCAATATCAGCCCCAGCATTTT. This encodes CASSSDRQYQPQHF.

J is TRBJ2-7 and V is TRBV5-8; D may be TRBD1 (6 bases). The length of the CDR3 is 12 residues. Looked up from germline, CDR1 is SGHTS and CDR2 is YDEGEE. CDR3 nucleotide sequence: TGTGCTCCCGGGACACCTACCTACGAGCAGTACTTC. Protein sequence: CAPGTPTYEQYF.

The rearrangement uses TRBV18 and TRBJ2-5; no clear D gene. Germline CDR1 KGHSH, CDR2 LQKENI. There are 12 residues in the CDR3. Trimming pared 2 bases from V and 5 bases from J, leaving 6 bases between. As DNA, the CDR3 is TGTGCCAGCTCACCAAACGGGGAGACCCAGTACTTC. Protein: CASSPNGETQYF.

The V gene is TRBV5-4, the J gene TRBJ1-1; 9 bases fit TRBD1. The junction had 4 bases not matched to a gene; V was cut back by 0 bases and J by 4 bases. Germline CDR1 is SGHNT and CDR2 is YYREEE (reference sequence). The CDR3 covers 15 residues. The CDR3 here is CASSLGTGVVTEAFF. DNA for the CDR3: TGTGCCAGCAGCTTGGGGACAGGGGTTGTCACTGAAGCTTTCTTT.

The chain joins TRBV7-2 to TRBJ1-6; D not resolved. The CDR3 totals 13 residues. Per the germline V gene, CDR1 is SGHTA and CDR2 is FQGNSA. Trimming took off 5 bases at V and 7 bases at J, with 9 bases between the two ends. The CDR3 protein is CASSIIQNSPLHF. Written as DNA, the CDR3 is TGTGCCAGCAGCATTATTCAGAATTCACCCCTCCACTTT.

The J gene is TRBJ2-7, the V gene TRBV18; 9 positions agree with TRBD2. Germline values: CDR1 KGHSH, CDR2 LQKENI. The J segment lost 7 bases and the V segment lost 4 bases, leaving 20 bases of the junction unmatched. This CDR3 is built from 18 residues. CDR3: CASSLTQSRLAGFHEQYF. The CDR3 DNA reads TGTGCCAGCTCACTTACGCAATCCCGCCTAGCGGGGTTTCATGAGCAGTACTTC. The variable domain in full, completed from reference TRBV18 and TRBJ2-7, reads NAGVMQNPRHLVRRRGQEARLRCSPMKGHSHVYWYRQLPEEGLKFMVYLQKENIIDESGMPKERFSAEFPKEGPSILRIQQVVRGDSAAYFCASSLTQSRLAGFHEQYFGPGTRLTVT.

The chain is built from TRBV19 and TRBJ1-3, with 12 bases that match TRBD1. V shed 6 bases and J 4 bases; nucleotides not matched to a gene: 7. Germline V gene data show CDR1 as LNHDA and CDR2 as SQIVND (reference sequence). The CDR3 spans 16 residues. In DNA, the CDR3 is TGTGCCAGTAGACCCGGGACAGGGGGCGAAGGAAACACCATATATTTT. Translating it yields CASRPGTGGEGNTIYF.

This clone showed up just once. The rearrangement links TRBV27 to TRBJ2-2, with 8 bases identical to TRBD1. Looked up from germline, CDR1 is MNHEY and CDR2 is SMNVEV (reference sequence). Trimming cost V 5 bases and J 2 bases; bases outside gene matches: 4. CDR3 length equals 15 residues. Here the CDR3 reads CASSVDRGNTGELFF. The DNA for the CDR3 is TGTGCCAGCAGTGTAGACAGGGGAAACACCGGGGAGCTGTTTTTT.

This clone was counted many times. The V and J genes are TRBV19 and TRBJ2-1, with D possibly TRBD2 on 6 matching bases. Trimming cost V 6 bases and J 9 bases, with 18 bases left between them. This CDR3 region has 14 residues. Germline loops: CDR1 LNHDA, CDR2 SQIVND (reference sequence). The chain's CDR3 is CASRAGTVLFEQFF. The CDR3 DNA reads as TGTGCCAGTAGGGCCGGGACTGTACTATTTGAGCAGTTCTTC.

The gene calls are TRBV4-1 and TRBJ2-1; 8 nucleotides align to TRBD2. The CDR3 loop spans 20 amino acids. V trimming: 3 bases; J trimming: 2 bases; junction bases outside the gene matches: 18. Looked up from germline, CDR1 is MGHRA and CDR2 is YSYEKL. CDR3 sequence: CASSQQSGTSLIGPYNEQFF. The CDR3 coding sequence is TGCGCCAGCAGCCAGCAATCCGGGACTAGTTTGATAGGCCCCTACAATGAGCAGTTCTTC.

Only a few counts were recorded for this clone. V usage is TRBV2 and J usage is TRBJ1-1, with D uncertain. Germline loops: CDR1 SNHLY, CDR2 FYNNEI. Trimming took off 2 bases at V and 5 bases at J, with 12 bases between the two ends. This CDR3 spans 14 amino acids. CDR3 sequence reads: CASSETGGRTEAFF. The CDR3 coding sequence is TGTGCCAGCAGTGAAACGGGAGGGAGGACTGAAGCTTTCTTT.

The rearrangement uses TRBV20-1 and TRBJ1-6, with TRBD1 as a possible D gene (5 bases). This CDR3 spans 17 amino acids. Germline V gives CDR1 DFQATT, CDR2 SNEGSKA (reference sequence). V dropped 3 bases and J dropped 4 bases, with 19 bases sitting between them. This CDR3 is CSASGSFRAPYNSPLHF. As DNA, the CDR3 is TGCAGTGCTAGTGGGTCGTTCAGGGCTCCTTATAATTCACCCCTCCACTTT.

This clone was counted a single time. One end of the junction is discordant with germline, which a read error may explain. The CDR3 DNA reads as TGTGCCAGCATAGTAAGGGACCAGGGGATCTTC. Protein: CASIVRDQGIF. This chain uses TRBV6-5 with TRBJ2-1; D perhaps matches TRBD1 (6 bases). Germline lookup yields CDR1 MNHEY and CDR2 SVGAGI. This CDR3 spans 11 amino acids.

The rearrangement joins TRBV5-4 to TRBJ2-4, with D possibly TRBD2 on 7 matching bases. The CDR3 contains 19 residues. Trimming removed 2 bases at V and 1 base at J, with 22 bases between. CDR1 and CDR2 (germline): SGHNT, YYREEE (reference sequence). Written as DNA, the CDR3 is TGTGCCAGCAGCTTTTACTCGACGTTTAAGGGGGGGGCCAAAAACATTCAGTACTTC. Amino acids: CASSFYSTFKGGAKNIQYF.

The CDR3 nucleotides read TGTGCCACCAGCAGAGATTTTGGGCTAGCGGGAGGTGTAGGACAAGAGACCCAGTACTTC. This encodes CATSRDFGLAGGVGQETQYF. The rearrangement links TRBV15 to TRBJ2-5, with TRBD2 identical over 11 bases. J lost 2 bases, V lost 0 bases, and 14 bases had no gene match. The CDR3 length is 20 residues. CDR1 LNHNV and CDR2 YYDKDF come from the germline V gene (reference sequence).

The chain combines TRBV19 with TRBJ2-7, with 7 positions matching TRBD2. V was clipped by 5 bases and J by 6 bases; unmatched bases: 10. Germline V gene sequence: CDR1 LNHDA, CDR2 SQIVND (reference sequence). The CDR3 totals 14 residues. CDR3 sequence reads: CASSGTKVTGEQYF. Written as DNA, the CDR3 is TGTGCCAGTAGTGGGACTAAAGTTACGGGCGAGCAGTACTTC.

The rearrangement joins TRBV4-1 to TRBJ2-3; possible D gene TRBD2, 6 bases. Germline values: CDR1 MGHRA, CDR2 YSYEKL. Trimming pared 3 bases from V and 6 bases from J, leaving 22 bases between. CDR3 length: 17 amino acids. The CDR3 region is CASSHGLWGGGVDTQYF. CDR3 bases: TGCGCCAGCAGCCATGGCTTATGGGGAGGAGGGGTGGATACGCAGTATTTT.

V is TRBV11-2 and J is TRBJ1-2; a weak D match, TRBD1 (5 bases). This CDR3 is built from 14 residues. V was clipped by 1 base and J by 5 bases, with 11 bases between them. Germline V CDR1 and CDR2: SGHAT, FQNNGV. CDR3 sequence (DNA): TGTGCCAGCAGCTTAGTGGGGGGAGCTTATGGCTACACCTTC. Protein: CASSLVGGAYGYTF.

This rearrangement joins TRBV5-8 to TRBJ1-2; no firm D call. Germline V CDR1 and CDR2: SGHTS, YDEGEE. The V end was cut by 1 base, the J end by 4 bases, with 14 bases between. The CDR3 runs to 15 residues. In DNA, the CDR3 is TGTGCCAGCAGCTTGCAGTCCATGGGCCTCTATGGCTACACCTTC. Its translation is CASSLQSMGLYGYTF. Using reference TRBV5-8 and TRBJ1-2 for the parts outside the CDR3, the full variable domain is EAGVTQSPTHLIKTRGQQATLRCSPISGHTSVYWYQQALGLGLQFLLWYDEGEERNRGNFPPRFSGRQFPNYSSELNVNALELEDSALYLCASSLQSMGLYGYTFGSGTRLTVV.

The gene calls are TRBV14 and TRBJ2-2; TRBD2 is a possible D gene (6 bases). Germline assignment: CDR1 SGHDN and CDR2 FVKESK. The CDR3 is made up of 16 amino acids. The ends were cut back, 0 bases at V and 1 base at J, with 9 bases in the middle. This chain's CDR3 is CASSQDRGRNTGELFF. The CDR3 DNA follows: TGTGCCAGCAGCCAAGATCGGGGGAGGAACACCGGGGAGCTGTTTTTT.

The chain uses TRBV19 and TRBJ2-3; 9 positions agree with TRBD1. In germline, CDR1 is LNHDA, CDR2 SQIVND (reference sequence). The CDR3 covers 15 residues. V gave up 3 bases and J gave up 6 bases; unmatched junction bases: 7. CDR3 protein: CASSINGQGSDTQYF. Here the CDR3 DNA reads TGTGCCAGTAGTATTAACGGACAGGGGTCTGATACGCAGTATTTT.

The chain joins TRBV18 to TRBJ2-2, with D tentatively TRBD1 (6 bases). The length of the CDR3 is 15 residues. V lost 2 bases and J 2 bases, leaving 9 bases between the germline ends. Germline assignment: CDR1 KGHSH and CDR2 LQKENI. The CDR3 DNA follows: TGTGCCAGCTCACCATCACAGGGTAACACCGGGGAGCTGTTTTTT. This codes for CASSPSQGNTGELFF.

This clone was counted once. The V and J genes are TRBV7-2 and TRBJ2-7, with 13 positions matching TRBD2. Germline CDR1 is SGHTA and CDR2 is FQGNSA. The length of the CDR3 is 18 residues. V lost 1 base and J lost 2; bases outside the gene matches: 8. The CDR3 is CASSLDPPLAGGTYEQYF. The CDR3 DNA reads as TGTGCCAGCAGCTTAGACCCGCCACTAGCGGGAGGGACCTACGAGCAGTACTTC.

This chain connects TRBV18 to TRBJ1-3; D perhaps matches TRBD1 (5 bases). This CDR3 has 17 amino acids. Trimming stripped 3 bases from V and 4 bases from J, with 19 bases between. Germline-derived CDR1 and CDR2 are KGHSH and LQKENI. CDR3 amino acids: CASSPRGRQGGGNTIYF. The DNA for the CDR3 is TGTGCCAGCTCACCTCGAGGCCGGCAGGGAGGAGGAAACACCATATATTTT.

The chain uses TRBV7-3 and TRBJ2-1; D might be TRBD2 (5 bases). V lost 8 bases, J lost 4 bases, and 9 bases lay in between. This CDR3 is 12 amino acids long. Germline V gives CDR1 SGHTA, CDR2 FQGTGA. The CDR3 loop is CASGEGYNEQFF. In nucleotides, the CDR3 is TGTGCCAGCGGAGAGGGTTACAATGAGCAGTTCTTC.

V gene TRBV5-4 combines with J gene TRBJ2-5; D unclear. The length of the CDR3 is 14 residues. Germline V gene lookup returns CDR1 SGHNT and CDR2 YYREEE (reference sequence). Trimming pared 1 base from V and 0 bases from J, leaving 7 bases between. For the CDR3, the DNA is TGTGCCAGCAGCTTGCGTAGAGACCAAGAGACCCAGTACTTC. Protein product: CASSLRRDQETQYF. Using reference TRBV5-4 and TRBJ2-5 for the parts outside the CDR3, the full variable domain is ETGVTQSPTHLIKTRGQQVTLRCSSQSGHNTVSWYQQALGQGPQFIFQYYREEENGRGNFPPRFSGLQFPNYSSELNVNALELDDSALYLCASSLRRDQETQYFGPGTRLLVL.

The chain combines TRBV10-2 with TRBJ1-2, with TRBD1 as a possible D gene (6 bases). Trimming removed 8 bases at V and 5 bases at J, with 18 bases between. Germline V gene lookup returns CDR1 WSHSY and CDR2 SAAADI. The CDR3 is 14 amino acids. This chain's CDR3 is CASGGEPRGYGYTF. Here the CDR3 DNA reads TGCGCCAGCGGTGGAGAGCCCAGGGGATATGGCTACACCTTC.

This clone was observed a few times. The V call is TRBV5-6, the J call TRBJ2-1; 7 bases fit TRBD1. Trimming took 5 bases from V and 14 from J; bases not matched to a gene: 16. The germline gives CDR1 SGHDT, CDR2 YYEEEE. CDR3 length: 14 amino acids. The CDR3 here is CASRNPDRRTGEFF. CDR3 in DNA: TGTGCCAGCAGAAACCCAGATCGGAGGACAGGAGAGTTCTTC. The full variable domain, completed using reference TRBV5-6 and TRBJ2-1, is DAGVTQSPTHLIKTRGQQVTLRCSPKSGHDTVSWYQQALGQGPQFIFQYYEEEERQRGNFPDRFSGHQFPNYSSELNVNALLLGDSALYLCASRNPDRRTGEFFGPGTRLTVL.